A single sample is the source of the 4 T cell receptor beta chains below, sequenced in a study of T-cell reconstitution after alpha-beta-depleted transplantation in children. Unique molecular identifiers were incorporated during preparation of the TCRbeta library. TCRdb passed the PCR reads through MiXCR, listing each CDR3 protein once. Found here are just over 950,000 distinct CDR3 sequences, under 30% of them singletons; the top ten hold over 25%. The sequences come from PBMCs, mostly from graft donor cells, collected 360 days after TCRalphabeta/CD19-depleted stem cell transplant. These receptors all stem from a boy younger than two who had a stem cell transplant for SCID, so the T cells may come from the graft donor.

The chain joins TRBV2 to TRBJ1-5; 8 bases map to TRBD1. V lost 6 bases to trimming and J lost 2 bases; unmatched junction nucleotides: 6. Per the germline V gene, CDR1 is SNHLY and CDR2 is FYNNEI. The CDR3 loop spans 15 amino acids. CDR3 bases: TGTGCCAGCAGGGGGACAGGAGTGGGCAATCAGCCCCAGCATTTT. Translated, it gives CASRGTGVGNQPQHF.

V usage is TRBV5-1 and J usage is TRBJ2-6; D not certain. The V end lost 1 base, the J end lost 0 bases, and 14 bases lay between the germline ends. The CDR3 consists of 18 residues. Germline CDR1 SGHRS, CDR2 YFSETQ. For the CDR3, the DNA is TGCGCCAGCAGCTTGATTTCCACGGATAGCTCTGGGGCCAACGTCCTGACTTTC. Translated, it gives CASSLISTDSSGANVLTF. Full variable domain (missing parts from reference TRBV5-1 and TRBJ2-6): KAGVTQTPRYLIKTRGQQVTLSCSPISGHRSVSWYQQTPGQGLQFLFEYFSETQRNKGNFPGRFSGRQFSNSRSEMNVSTLELGDSALYLCASSLISTDSSGANVLTFGAGSRLTVL.

The rearrangement links TRBV20-1 to TRBJ2-1; D possibly corresponds to TRBD2 (5 bases). CDR3 size: 13 residues. V shed 1 base and J shed 9 bases, with 13 bases lying between them. Germline V gene sequence: CDR1 DFQATT, CDR2 SNEGSKA (reference sequence). CDR3 in DNA: TGCAGTGCTAGAGTGCTAGCCTACGGTGAGCAGTTCTTC. Encoded protein: CSARVLAYGEQFF.

This clonotype appeared once. V is TRBV12-3 or TRBV12-4 and J is TRBJ1-1, with 8 bases lining up with TRBD1. The CDR3 sequence is 11 residues long. V shed 8 bases and J 11 bases; nucleotides not matched to a gene: 7. DNA for the CDR3: TGTGCCAGCGGACGACAGGGGAGTGCTTTCTTT. Its translation is CASGRQGSAFF.